This T cell receptor beta chain came from a study of blood T cell repertoires in COVID-19. Study-wide background: T cells, B-cell-depleted T cells, or PBMCs supplied cDNA or gDNA.

The germline V gene encodes CDR1 SGHDT and CDR2 YYEEEE. V gave up 2 bases and J gave up 4 bases; unmatched junction bases: 5. The CDR3 extends over 14 amino acids. Methods used by the authors: Estimates of nucleated cell counts were drawn from the amplification of reference gene primers. This table comes from immunoSEQ multiplex PCR, and its TCRdb copy is limited to in-frame clones, with some not included. That table gives V, J and clone size, and the DNA gave D and trimming. The sample records about 330,000 clones, about 82% being singletons. This sequence was found in a human donor in a cohort sampled during active COVID-19. V usage is TRBV5-6 and J usage is TRBJ1-1, with 7 positions matching TRBD1. Sequencing was carried out using peripheral blood. DNA for the CDR3: TGTGCCAGCAGCTTTGGAGGGGGCGGCACTGAAGCTTTCTTT. Translating it yields CASSFGGGGTEAFF.